A single sample gave rise to the 24 T cell receptor beta chains below, sequenced in a study of T cell changes during pregnancy in multiple sclerosis. Repertoires were generated with immunoSEQ multiplex PCR, while TCRdb's copy carries only in-frame clones and drops some. The sample carries around 96,000 clones, 90% to 95% recorded once. This specimen was peripheral blood, taken in the first trimester of pregnancy. These receptors were obtained from a female donor with multiple sclerosis, enrolled in a pregnancy study.

This rearrangement joins TRBV5-4 to TRBJ1-2; perhaps TRBD1 as D (5 bases). Germline CDR1 reads SGHNT; CDR2 reads YYREEE (reference sequence). V was cut by 5 bases and J by 7 bases, with 18 bases left in between. The CDR3 contains 14 residues. CDR3 sequence (DNA): TGTGCCAGCAGTCCAGACCTGATGGGGCTTGGCTACACCTTC. Its translation: CASSPDLMGLGYTF.

This chain joins TRBV6-6 and TRBJ2-7; no clear D. V dropped 4 bases and J dropped 2 bases, with 3 bases sitting between them. Germline V CDR1 and CDR2: MNHNY, SVGAGI (reference sequence). The CDR3 consists of 11 residues. In DNA form, the CDR3 reads TGTGCCAGCAGTTCAACCTACGAGCAGTACTTC. Encoded protein: CASSSTYEQYF.

The chain carries TRBV27 and TRBJ1-2; tentative D call: TRBD1 (5 bases). The V gene lost 2 bases and the J gene lost 8 bases, with 12 bases spanning the gap. The CDR3 runs to 13 residues. Per the germline V gene, CDR1 is MNHEY and CDR2 is SMNVEV (reference sequence). CDR3 in DNA: TGTGCCAGCAGTTTACCAGACAGTAGGGGCTACACCTTC. Its translation: CASSLPDSRGYTF.

The chain uses TRBV5-1 and TRBJ1-2, with 7 nucleotides matching TRBD1. V was clipped by 0 bases and J by 0 bases; unmatched bases: 2. CDR3 length: 15 residues. Per the germline V gene, CDR1 is SGHRS and CDR2 is YFSETQ. CDR3 DNA: TGCGCCAGCAGCTTGGGGGACAGATCTAACTATGGCTACACCTTC. Its protein product is CASSLGDRSNYGYTF.

The CDR3 region is CASSLDPDRANTGELFF. The CDR3 DNA reads as TGTGCCAGCAGCTTAGATCCGGACAGAGCGAACACCGGGGAGCTGTTTTTT. This rearrangement joins TRBV11-3 to TRBJ2-2; maybe TRBD1 (6 bases). The CDR3 spans 17 residues. V was clipped by 0 bases and J by 0 bases, with 11 bases between them. CDR1 and CDR2 from the germline V gene are SGHNT and YENEEA. Full variable domain (remainder filled in from reference TRBV11-3 and TRBJ2-2): EAGVVQSPRYKIIEKKQPVAFWCNPISGHNTLYWYLQNLGQGPELLIRYENEEAVDDSQLPKDRFSAERLKGVDSTLKIQPAELGDSAVYLCASSLDPDRANTGELFFGEGSRLTVL.

The chain is built from TRBV15 and TRBJ1-1; the D gene is possibly TRBD1 (6 bases). This CDR3 is built from 14 residues. The V end lost 0 bases, the J end lost 3 bases, and 8 bases lay between the germline ends. The germline V gene encodes CDR1 LNHNV and CDR2 YYDKDF (reference sequence). In DNA, the CDR3 is TGTGCCACCAGCAGAGACAGGACAGACACTGAAGCTTTCTTT. It codes for CATSRDRTDTEAFF.

The chain employs TRBV21-1 and TRBJ2-3; the table's D call, TRBD1, was not checked against the DNA. TRBV21-1 is flagged as a pseudogene. The length of the CDR3 is 17 residues. In DNA form, the CDR3 reads TGTGCCAGCAGCAAAGACGGCAGGAAATCTAGCACAGATACGCAGTATTTT. Protein: CASSKDGRKSSTDTQYF.

The chain couples TRBV30 to TRBJ1-1; 9 nucleotides match TRBD1. The CDR3 totals 19 residues. Germline trimming cut 2 bases from V and 1 base from J; bases unmatched to any gene: 17. CDR1 is GTSNPN and CDR2 is SVGIG in the germline V gene (reference sequence). CDR3 protein: CAWSIRKPGQGFGNTEAFF. The CDR3 coding sequence is TGTGCCTGGAGTATTCGGAAACCGGGACAGGGTTTCGGGAACACTGAAGCTTTCTTT.

This chain joins TRBV6-1 and TRBJ1-5; D is undetermined. Germline V gene sequence: CDR1 MNHNS, CDR2 SASEGT. V was shortened by 10 bases and J by 6 bases, with 19 bases between the two germline ends. The CDR3 runs 14 residues. CDR3 residues: CATFLGIAGQPQHF. The CDR3 DNA is TGTGCCACCTTTCTGGGTATAGCCGGTCAGCCCCAGCATTTT.

The chain combines TRBV7-9 with TRBJ2-7, with 8 bases identical to TRBD1. The V and J ends lost 5 bases and 6 bases, in that order; junction bases with no gene match: 6. CDR1 SEHNR and CDR2 FQNEAQ come from the germline V gene (reference sequence). The CDR3 runs to 13 residues. The CDR3 region has the DNA TGTGCCAGCAGCGAGGGACAGGTGGGCGAGCAGTACTTC. Its protein product is CASSEGQVGEQYF. Complete variable domain (other parts from reference TRBV7-9 and TRBJ2-7): DTGVSQNPRHKITKRGQNVTFRCDPISEHNRLYWYRQTLGQGPEFLTYFQNEAQLEKSRLLSDRFSAERPKGSFSTLEIQRTEQGDSAMYLCASSEGQVGEQYFGPGTRLTVT.

The table lists this clone with a count of one. The chain joins TRBV4-1 to TRBJ2-5; D might be TRBD2 (6 bases). The V end was cut by 2 bases, the J end by 4 bases, with 8 bases between. CDR1 is MGHRA and CDR2 is YSYEKL in the germline V gene. The CDR3 contains 13 residues. The CDR3 reads CASSQRDSETQYF. The DNA of the CDR3 is TGCGCCAGCAGCCAACGGGACTCAGAGACCCAGTACTTC.

This chain links TRBV19 with TRBJ2-7, with D perhaps matching TRBD1 (6 bases). Deletions cut 5 bases from V and 4 bases from J, with 12 bases between. Germline CDR1 reads LNHDA; CDR2 reads SQIVND (reference sequence). The CDR3 has 13 amino acids. The CDR3 nucleotides are TGTGCCAGTAGTCACGGACAGACTTACGAGCAGTACTTC. Protein sequence: CASSHGQTYEQYF.

This chain uses TRBV2 with TRBJ1-5, with TRBD1 matching 8 bases. Germline lookup yields CDR1 SNHLY and CDR2 FYNNEI. V shed 4 bases, J shed 7 bases, and the junction held 3 bases outside the gene matches. This CDR3 region has 13 residues. Written as DNA, the CDR3 is TGTGCCAGCAGTGGGACAGGGTTCCAGCCCCAGCATTTT. It specifies CASSGTGFQPQHF.

The CDR3 nucleotides are TGTGCCAGCAGTCAACAGGGGGCGCCGAATCAGCCCCAGCATTTT. It yields the protein CASSQQGAPNQPQHF. This rearrangement joins TRBV5-6 to TRBJ1-5, with 9 bases fitting TRBD1. The ends lost 5 bases at V and 4 bases at J; junction bases unmatched: 7. Germline V gene lookup returns CDR1 SGHDT and CDR2 YYEEEE. The CDR3 extends over 15 amino acids.

This chain joins TRBV5-1 and TRBJ2-1, with a tentative D call TRBD2 (6 bases). Germline CDR1 and CDR2: SGHRS and YFSETQ. V lost 0 bases to trimming and J lost 3 bases, with 10 bases between them. The CDR3 totals 15 residues. CDR3 DNA: TGCGCCAGCAGCTTGGTCGGGACTGTCTACAATGAGCAGTTCTTC. Translation gives CASSLVGTVYNEQFF.

V gene TRBV5-6 combines with J gene TRBJ1-5, with D maybe TRBD1 (5 bases). The CDR3 sequence is 16 residues long. V lost 0 bases and J lost 3, with 13 bases in between. Germline CDR1 reads SGHDT; CDR2 reads YYEEEE. The CDR3 loop reads CASSLAGTRLNQPQHF. The CDR3 nucleotides are TGTGCCAGCAGCTTGGCAGGGACTCGCCTCAATCAGCCCCAGCATTTT.

V gene TRBV7-6 combines with J gene TRBJ2-7; 7 bases are a match to TRBD1. The germline gives CDR1 SGHVS, CDR2 FNYEAQ. This CDR3 has 14 amino acids. V shed 6 bases, J shed 5 bases, and the junction held 10 bases outside the gene matches. CDR3 region: CASSRTGNNDEQYF. The CDR3, as DNA: TGTGCCAGCAGTCGGACAGGCAATAACGACGAGCAGTACTTC.

In nucleotides, the CDR3 is TGTGCCAGCAGTTCCCGACAGGGGGCAAACACCATATATTTT. As protein: CASSSRQGANTIYF. J is TRBJ1-3 and V is TRBV2, with TRBD1 matching 10 bases. The CDR3 runs to 14 residues. Trimming removed 5 bases from V and 6 bases from J; junction bases left unmatched: 4. Germline V CDR1 and CDR2: SNHLY, FYNNEI.

This sequence joins TRBV5-4 and TRBJ2-7; TRBD2 agrees at 10 bases. Germline-derived CDR1 and CDR2 are SGHNT and YYREEE (reference sequence). There are 15 residues in the CDR3. Germline trimming cut 4 bases from V and 0 bases from J; bases unmatched to any gene: 4. The CDR3 nucleotides read TGTGCCAGCAGCCTACTAGCGGGGAGCTCCTACGAGCAGTACTTC. Amino acids: CASSLLAGSSYEQYF.

The rearrangement links TRBV12-5 to TRBJ1-2; D is perhaps TRBD1 (6 bases). This CDR3 has 14 residues. Trimming stripped 1 base from V and 4 bases from J, with 10 bases between. Germline values: CDR1 LGHNT, CDR2 FRNRAP. The CDR3 DNA reads TGTGCTAGTGGTTTGGCTCGGACAGTCTATGGCTACACCTTC. It encodes CASGLARTVYGYTF.

This clone occurred once. This chain links TRBV5-1 with TRBJ2-3; perhaps TRBD2 as D (5 bases). Germline V gene data show CDR1 as SGHRS and CDR2 as YFSETQ. The germline V and J ends were trimmed by 4 bases and 4 bases, with 16 bases remaining between them. There are 15 residues in the CDR3. The CDR3: CASSLLPGVPDTQYF. CDR3 sequence (DNA): TGCGCCAGCAGCCTTCTTCCCGGGGTGCCAGATACGCAGTATTTT.

V gene TRBV15 combines with J gene TRBJ2-5; 11 positions agree with TRBD2. With 3 bases clipped from V and 5 bases from J, the junction kept 17 bases outside the gene matches. The CDR3 has 19 residues. In germline, CDR1 is LNHNV, CDR2 YYDKDF (reference sequence). CDR3 DNA sequence: TGTGCCACCAGCAGTCTACCGCCACTCCTAGCGGGGGGACTTGAGACCCAGTACTTC. Translation: CATSSLPPLLAGGLETQYF.

V gene TRBV6-5 combines with J gene TRBJ1-6; TRBD1 aligns across 7 bases. Germline CDR1 MNHEY, CDR2 SVGAGI. V lost 4 bases, J lost 6 bases, and 6 bases stayed unmatched. There are 15 residues in the CDR3. The CDR3 loop reads CASSLYGTVNSPLHF. Written as DNA, the CDR3 is TGTGCCAGCAGTTTGTACGGGACAGTTAATTCACCCCTCCACTTT.

The chain couples TRBV11-3 to TRBJ2-6; 7 bases agree with TRBD1. V was clipped by 1 base and J by 0 bases; unmatched bases: 3. CDR3 size: 17 residues. Germline V gives CDR1 SGHNT, CDR2 YENEEA. CDR3 in amino acids: CASSLGDRLSGANVLTF. The CDR3 DNA reads TGTGCCAGCAGCTTAGGGGACAGACTCTCTGGGGCCAACGTCCTGACTTTC.